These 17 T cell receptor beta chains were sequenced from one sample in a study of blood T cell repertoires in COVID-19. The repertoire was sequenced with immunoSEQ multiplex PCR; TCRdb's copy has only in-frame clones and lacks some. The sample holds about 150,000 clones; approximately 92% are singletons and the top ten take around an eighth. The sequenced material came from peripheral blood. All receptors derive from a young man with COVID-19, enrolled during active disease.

In nucleotides, the CDR3 is TGTGCCAGCAGCCTACACAGAAACTCTGGAAACACCATATATTTT. Protein: CASSLHRNSGNTIYF. The V and J genes are TRBV7-8 and TRBJ1-3; D is ambiguous. Trimming took 5 bases from V and 0 from J, leaving 11 bases between them. Germline V gene sequence: CDR1 SGHVS, CDR2 FQNEAQ. CDR3 size: 15 residues.

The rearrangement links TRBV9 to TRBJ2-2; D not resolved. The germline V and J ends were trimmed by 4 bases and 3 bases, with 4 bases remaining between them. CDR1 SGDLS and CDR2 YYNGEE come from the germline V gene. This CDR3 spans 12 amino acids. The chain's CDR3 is CASSLYTGELFF. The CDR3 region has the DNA TGTGCCAGCAGCCTCTACACCGGGGAGCTGTTTTTT.

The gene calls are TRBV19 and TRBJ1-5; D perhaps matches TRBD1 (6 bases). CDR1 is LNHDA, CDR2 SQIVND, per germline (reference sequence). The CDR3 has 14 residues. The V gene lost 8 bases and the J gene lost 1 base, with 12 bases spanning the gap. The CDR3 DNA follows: TGTGCCAGTCAGGGGAGCAGCAGCAATCAGCCCCAGCATTTT. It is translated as CASQGSSSNQPQHF.

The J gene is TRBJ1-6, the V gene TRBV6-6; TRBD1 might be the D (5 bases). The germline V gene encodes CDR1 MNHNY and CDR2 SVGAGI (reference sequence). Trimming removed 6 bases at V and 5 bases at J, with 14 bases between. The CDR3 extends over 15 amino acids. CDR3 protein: CASSLGHRHNSPLHF. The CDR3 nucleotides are TGTGCCAGCAGCCTGGGGCACAGACATAATTCACCCCTCCACTTT.

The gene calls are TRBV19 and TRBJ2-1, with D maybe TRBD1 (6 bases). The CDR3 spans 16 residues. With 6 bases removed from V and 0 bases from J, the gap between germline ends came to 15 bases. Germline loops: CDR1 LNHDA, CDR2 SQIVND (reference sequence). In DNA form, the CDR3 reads TGTGCCAGTAGAAGACAGGCCCTGAGCTCCTACAATGAGCAGTTCTTC. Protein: CASRRQALSSYNEQFF.

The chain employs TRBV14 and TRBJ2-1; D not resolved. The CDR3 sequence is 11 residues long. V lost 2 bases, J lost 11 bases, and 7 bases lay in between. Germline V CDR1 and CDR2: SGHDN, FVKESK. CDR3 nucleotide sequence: TGTGCCAGCAGCCAATGGGCTCAGCAGTTCTTC. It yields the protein CASSQWAQQFF.

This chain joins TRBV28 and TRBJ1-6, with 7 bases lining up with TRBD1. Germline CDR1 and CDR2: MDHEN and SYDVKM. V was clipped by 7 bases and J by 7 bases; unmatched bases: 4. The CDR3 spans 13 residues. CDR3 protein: CASTGGINSPLHF. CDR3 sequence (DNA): TGTGCCAGCACAGGGGGTATCAATTCACCCCTCCACTTT.

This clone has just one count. CDR3 coding DNA: TGCAGCGTTGGGTCCGGGAATCAGCCCCAGCATTTT. Translation: CSVGSGNQPQHF. The chain combines TRBV29-1 with TRBJ1-5; D unresolved. Per the germline V gene, CDR1 is SQVTM and CDR2 is ANQGSEA. There are 12 residues in the CDR3. V was pared by 4 bases and J by 4 bases, with 8 bases between.

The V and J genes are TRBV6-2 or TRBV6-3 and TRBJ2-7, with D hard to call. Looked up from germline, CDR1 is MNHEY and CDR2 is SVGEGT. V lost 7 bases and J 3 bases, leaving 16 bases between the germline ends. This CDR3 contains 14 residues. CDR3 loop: CASTPQTDFYEQYF. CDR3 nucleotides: TGTGCCAGCACCCCCCAGACTGACTTCTACGAGCAGTACTTC.

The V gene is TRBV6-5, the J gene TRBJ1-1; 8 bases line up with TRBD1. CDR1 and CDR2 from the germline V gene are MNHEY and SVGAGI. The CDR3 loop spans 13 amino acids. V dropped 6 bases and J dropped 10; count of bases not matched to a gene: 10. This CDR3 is CASSSPGQGAAFF. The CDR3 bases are TGTGCCAGCAGCTCACCCGGACAGGGAGCAGCTTTCTTT.

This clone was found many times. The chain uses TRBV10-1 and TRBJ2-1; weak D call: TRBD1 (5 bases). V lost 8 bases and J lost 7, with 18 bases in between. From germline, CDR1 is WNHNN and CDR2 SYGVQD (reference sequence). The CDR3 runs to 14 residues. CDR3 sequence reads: CASGQGIRKNEQFF. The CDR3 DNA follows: TGCGCCAGCGGTCAGGGCATACGAAAGAATGAGCAGTTCTTC.

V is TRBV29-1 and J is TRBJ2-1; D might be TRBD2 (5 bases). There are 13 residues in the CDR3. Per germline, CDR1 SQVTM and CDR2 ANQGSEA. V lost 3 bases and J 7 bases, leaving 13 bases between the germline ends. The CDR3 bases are TGCAGCGTTGAGTTTACCTGGGAGAATGAGCAGTTCTTC. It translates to CSVEFTWENEQFF.

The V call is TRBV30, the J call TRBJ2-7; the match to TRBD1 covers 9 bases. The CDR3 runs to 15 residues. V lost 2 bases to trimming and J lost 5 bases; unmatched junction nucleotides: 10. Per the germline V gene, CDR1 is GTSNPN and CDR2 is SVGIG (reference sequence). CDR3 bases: TGTGCCTGGAGTCCCGGACAGGGGAGCTTCCACGAGCAGTACTTC. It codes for CAWSPGQGSFHEQYF.

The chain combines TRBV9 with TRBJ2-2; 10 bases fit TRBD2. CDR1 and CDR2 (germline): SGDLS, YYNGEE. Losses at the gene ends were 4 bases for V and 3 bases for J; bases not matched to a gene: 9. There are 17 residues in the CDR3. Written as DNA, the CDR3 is TGTGCCAGCAGCCCTCTAGCGGGAGTGGTGCACACCGGGGAGCTGTTTTTT. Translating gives CASSPLAGVVHTGELFF.

The CDR3 protein is CATSRNQVGGRNEQFF. The CDR3 DNA follows: TGTGCCACCAGCCGCAACCAGGTCGGGGGTAGGAATGAGCAGTTCTTC. The chain employs TRBV15 and TRBJ2-1; D is possibly TRBD2 (6 bases). CDR1 and CDR2 (germline): LNHNV, YYDKDF (reference sequence). Trimming cost V 5 bases and J 7 bases, with 21 bases left between them. The CDR3 sequence is 16 residues long.

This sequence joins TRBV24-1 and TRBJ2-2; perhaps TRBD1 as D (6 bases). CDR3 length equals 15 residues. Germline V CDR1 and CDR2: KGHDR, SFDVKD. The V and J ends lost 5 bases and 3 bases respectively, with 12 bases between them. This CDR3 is CATSVGGWYTGELFF. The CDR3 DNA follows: TGTGCCACCAGTGTAGGGGGATGGTACACCGGGGAGCTGTTTTTT.

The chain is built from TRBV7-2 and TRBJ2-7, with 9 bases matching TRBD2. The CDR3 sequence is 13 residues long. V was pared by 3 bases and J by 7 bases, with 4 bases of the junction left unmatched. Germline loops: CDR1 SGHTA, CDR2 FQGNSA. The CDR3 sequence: CASSFGGREEQYF. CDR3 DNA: TGTGCCAGCAGCTTTGGCGGGAGGGAAGAGCAGTACTTC.